This TCR beta chain was documented in a study of response to subunit inactivated influenza vaccine. The study, taken as a whole, reports: There was a suggestion from the authors that each seasonal influenza vaccination recruits few new T cells.

This clonotype was detected many times. Antigen unknown. TCRdb fed the RT-PCR reads into MiXCR, producing one record per CDR3 protein. The data contain 450,000 to 600,000 distinct CDR3 sequences, approximately 7.7% of them seen just once; the ten biggest clones take up over 10%. The source of this sequence is a man aged 50 to 69 who received an inactivated influenza vaccine. The material sequenced was PBMCs from blood, taken around 25 months after vaccination.

The CDR3 DNA reads TGCAGCGTTGCCGGTCAGGGAGGCAATCAGCCCCAGCATTTT. Its protein product is CSVAGQGGNQPQHF. The chain couples TRBV29-1 to TRBJ1-5; tentative D call: TRBD1 (5 bases). This CDR3 comprises 14 residues. With 4 bases removed from V and 2 bases from J, the gap between germline ends came to 12 bases. Germline V gene sequence: CDR1 SQVTM, CDR2 ANQGSEA. Full variable domain (outside the CDR3, taken from reference TRBV29-1 and TRBJ1-5): SAVISQKPSRDICQRGTSLTIQCQVDSQVTMMFWYRQQPGQSLTLIATANQGSEATYESGFVIDKFPISRPNLTFSTLTVSNMSPEDSSIYLCSVAGQGGNQPQHFGDGTRLSIL.